This is a list of T cell receptor beta chains from one sample in a study of blood T cell repertoires in COVID-19. Libraries were prepared by immunoSEQ multiplex PCR; TCRdb keeps only in-frame clonotypes and omits some of them. Of approximately 120,000 clones listed, 75% to 85% were seen once; the top ten hold under 11%. The sample comprised peripheral blood. These receptors were taken from a human donor in a cohort sampled during active COVID-19. Each CDR3 is given with its conserved first and last residue. The D gene is left open where the match is weak. Where a row states a size, it is once, few, many or the class of an expanded clone; other rows omit it.

D gene: -; clone size: -; V gene: TRBV7-8; J gene: TRBJ1-5; CDR3 DNA: TGTGCCAGCAGCCCTGCTGAGGATCAGCCCCAGCATTTT; CDR3 protein: CASSPAEDQPQHF
D gene: -; clone size: -; V gene: TRBV24-1; J gene: TRBJ2-3; CDR3 DNA: TGTGCCACCGGCCTGACAGGATCAATTCCCACAGATACGCAGTATTTT; CDR3 protein: CATGLTGSIPTDTQYF
D gene: -; clone size: few; V gene: TRBV7-9; J gene: TRBJ2-7; CDR3 DNA: TGTGCCAGCGCAGTGTACGGGTCCTACGAGCAGTACTTC; CDR3 protein: CASAVYGSYEQYF
D gene: TRBD2; clone size: -; V gene: TRBV7-3; J gene: TRBJ2-1; CDR3 DNA: TGTGCCAGCAGTCCGGGGGGAGGTAGGAATGAGCAGTTCTTC; CDR3 protein: CASSPGGGRNEQFF
D gene: TRBD1; clone size: -; V gene: TRBV9; J gene: TRBJ2-1; CDR3 DNA: TGTGCCAGCAGCCCCTATGGGGACAGGAGCTCCTACAATGAGCAGTTCTTC; CDR3 protein: CASSPYGDRSSYNEQFF
D gene: TRBD1; clone size: -; V gene: TRBV30; J gene: TRBJ1-5; CDR3 DNA: TGTGCCTGGAGAAGACAGGGGAATCAGCCCCAGCATTTT; CDR3 protein: CAWRRQGNQPQHF
D gene: -; clone size: -; V gene: TRBV7-2; J gene: TRBJ1-2; CDR3 DNA: TGTGCCAGCAGCTCTGACGGGGGGTATGGCTACACCTTC; CDR3 protein: CASSSDGGYGYTF
D gene: TRBD1; clone size: -; V gene: TRBV20-1; J gene: TRBJ1-2; CDR3 DNA: TGCAGTGCTAGTCCTTGGACAGGGCAAGGCTACACCTTC; CDR3 protein: CSASPWTGQGYTF
D gene: -; clone size: once; V gene: TRBV19; J gene: TRBJ1-3; CDR3 DNA: TGTGCCAGTAGGGCTACAGGACCTGGAAACACCATATATTTT; CDR3 protein: CASRATGPGNTIYF
D gene: TRBD1; clone size: -; V gene: TRBV4-3; J gene: TRBJ1-1; CDR3 DNA: TGCGCCAGCAGCCATGGGACAGGGGGGGAGACTGAAGCTTTCTTT; CDR3 protein: CASSHGTGGETEAFF